This paragraph covers one TCR beta chain sequence. The antigen is not known. Trimming left V 0 bases short and J 0 bases short, with 13 bases between. Germline CDR1 is SGDLS and CDR2 is YYNGEE. CDR3 length equals 16 residues. Use of 60 Vbeta and 13 Jbeta primers characterized the PCR. The assay was immunoSEQ multiplex PCR, and TCRdb's table has in-frame clones only and misses some. This sample has approximately 120,000 clones, with around 84% found just once. This sample stems from a study of cytomegalovirus exposure and HLA in healthy donors. Overall study results and limits: Based on reports, TCR beta sequences accurately predicted HLA-A and HLA-B alleles for most subjects.

Material for sequencing was PBMCs. The source is a man in his late teens or twenties in good health and CMV-seronegative. The chain joins TRBV9 to TRBJ2-7; weak D call: TRBD2 (6 bases). CDR3 DNA: TGTGCCAGCAGCGTAGATGGGGGGAGCCTCTCCTACGAGCAGTACTTC. Its protein is CASSVDGGSLSYEQYF.